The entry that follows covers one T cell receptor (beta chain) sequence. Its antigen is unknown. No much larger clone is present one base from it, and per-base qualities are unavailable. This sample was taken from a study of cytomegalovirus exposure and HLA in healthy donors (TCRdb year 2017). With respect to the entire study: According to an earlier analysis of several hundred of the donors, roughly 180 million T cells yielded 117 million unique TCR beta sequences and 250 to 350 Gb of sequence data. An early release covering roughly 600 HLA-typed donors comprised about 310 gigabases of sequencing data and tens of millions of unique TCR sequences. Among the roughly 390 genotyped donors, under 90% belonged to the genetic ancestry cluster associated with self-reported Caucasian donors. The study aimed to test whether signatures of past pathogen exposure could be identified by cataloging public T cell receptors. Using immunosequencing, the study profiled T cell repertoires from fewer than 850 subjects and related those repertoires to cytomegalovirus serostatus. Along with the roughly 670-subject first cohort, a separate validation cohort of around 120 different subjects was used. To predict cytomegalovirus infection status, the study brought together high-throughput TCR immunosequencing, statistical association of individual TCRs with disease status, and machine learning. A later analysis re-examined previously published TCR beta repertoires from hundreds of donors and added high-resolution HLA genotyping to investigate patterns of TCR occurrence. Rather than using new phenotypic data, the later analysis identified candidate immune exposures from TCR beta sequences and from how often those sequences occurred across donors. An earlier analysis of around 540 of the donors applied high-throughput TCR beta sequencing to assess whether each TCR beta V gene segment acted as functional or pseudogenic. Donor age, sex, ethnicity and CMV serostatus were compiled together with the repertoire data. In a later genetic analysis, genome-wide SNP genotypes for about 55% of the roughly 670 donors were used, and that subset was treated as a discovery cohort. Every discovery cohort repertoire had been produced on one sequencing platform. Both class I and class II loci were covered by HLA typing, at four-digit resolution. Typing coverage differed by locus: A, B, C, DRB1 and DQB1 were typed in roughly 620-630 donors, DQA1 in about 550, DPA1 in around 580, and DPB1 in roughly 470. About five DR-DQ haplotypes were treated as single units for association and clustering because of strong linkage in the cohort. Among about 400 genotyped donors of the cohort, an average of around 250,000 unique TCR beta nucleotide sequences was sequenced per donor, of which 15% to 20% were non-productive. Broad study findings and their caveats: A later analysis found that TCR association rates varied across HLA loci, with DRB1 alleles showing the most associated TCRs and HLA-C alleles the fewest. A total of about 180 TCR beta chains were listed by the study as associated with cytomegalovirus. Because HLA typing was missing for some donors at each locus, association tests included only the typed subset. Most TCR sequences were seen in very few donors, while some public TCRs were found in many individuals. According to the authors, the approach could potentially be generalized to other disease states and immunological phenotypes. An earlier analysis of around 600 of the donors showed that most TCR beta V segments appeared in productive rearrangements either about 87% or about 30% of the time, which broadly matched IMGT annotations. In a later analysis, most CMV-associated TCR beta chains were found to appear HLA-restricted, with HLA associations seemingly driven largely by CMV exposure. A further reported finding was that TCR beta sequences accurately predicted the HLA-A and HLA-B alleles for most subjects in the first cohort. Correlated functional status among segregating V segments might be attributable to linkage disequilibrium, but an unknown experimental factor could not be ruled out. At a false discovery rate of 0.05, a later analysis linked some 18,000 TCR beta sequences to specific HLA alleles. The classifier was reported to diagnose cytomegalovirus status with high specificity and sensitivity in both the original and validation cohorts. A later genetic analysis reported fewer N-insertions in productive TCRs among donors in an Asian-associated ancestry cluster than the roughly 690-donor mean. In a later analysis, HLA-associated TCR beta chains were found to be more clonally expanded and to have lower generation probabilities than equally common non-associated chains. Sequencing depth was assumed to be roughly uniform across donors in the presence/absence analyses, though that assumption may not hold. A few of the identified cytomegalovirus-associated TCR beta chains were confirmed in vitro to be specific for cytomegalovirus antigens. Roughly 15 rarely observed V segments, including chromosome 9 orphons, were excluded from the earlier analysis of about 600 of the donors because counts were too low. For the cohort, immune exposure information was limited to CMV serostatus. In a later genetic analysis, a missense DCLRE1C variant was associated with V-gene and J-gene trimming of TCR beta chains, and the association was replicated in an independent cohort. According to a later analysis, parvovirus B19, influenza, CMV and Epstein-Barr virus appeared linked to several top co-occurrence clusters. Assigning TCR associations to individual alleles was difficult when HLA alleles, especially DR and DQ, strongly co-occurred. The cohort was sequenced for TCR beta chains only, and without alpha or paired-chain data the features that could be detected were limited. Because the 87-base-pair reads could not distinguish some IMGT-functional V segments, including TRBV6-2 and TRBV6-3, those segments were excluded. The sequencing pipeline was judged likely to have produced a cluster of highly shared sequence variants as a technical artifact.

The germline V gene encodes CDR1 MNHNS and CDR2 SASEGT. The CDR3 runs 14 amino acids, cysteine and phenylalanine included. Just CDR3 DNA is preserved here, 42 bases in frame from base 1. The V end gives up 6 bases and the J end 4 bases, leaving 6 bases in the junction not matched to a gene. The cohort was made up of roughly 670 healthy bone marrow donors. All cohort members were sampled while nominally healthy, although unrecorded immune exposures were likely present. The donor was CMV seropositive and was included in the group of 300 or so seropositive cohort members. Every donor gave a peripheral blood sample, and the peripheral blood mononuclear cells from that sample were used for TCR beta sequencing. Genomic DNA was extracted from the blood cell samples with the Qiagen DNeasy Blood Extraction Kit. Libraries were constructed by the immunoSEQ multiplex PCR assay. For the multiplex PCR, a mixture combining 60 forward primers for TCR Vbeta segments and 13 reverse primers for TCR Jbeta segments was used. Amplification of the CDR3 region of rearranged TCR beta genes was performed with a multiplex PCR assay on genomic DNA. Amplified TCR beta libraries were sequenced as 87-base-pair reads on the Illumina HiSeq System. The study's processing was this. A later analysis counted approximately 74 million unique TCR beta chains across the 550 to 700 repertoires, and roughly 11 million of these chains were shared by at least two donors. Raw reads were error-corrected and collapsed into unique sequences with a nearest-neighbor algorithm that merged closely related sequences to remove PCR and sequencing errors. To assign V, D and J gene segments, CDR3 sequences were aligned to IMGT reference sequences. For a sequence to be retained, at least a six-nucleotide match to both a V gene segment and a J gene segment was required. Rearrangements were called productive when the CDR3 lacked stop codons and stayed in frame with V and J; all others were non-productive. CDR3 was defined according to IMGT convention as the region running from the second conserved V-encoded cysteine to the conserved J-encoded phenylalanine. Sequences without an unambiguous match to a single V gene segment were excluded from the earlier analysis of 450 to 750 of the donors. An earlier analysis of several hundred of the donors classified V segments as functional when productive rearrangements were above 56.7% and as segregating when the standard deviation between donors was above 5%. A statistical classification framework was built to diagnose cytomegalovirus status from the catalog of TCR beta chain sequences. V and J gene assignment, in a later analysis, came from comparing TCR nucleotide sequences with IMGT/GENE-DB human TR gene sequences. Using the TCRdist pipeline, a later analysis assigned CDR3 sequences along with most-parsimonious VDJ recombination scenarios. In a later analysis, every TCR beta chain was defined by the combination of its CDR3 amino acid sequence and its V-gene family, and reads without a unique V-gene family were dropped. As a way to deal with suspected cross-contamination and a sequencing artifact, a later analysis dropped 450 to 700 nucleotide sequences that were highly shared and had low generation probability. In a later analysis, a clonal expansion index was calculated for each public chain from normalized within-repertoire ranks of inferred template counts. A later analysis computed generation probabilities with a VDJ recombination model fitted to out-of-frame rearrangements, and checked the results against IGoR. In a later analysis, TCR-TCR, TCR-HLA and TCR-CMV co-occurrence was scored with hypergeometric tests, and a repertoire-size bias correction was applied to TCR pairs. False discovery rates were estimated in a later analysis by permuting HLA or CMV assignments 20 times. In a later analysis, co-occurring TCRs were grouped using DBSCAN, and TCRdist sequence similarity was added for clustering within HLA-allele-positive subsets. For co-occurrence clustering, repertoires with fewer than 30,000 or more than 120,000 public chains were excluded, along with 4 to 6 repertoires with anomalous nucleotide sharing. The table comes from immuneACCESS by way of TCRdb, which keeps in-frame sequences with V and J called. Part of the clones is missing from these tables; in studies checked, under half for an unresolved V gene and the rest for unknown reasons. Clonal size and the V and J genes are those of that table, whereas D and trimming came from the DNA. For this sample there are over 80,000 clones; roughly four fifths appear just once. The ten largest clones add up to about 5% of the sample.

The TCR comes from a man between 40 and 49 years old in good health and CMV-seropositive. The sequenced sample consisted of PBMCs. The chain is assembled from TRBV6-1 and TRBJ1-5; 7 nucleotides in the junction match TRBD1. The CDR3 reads CASSLSGGNQPQHF. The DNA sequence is TGTGCCAGCAGCCTATCAGGGGGTAATCAGCCCCAGCATTTT.